This TCR beta chain came from a study of cytomegalovirus exposure and HLA in healthy donors. Those who donated were healthy bone marrow donors. The PCR contained 60 Vbeta and 13 Jbeta primers. Only in-frame clones appear in the TCRdb table, and some are missing; sequencing was by immunoSEQ multiplex PCR. The sample lists over 200,000 clones, 80% to 90% occurring once. Germline-derived CDR1 and CDR2 are SQVTM and ANQGSEA. J gave up 0 bases and V 2 bases, and 7 bases lay outside the gene matches. CDR3 length: 15 residues. The source is a woman between 18 and 30 years old in good health and CMV-seronegative. V and J are TRBV29-1 and TRBJ2-7, with 7 bases matching TRBD1. The sample taken for sequencing was PBMCs. CDR3 sequence: CSVETRTGLSYEQYF. CDR3 coding DNA: TGCAGCGTTGAAACTAGGACAGGCCTCTCCTACGAGCAGTACTTC.